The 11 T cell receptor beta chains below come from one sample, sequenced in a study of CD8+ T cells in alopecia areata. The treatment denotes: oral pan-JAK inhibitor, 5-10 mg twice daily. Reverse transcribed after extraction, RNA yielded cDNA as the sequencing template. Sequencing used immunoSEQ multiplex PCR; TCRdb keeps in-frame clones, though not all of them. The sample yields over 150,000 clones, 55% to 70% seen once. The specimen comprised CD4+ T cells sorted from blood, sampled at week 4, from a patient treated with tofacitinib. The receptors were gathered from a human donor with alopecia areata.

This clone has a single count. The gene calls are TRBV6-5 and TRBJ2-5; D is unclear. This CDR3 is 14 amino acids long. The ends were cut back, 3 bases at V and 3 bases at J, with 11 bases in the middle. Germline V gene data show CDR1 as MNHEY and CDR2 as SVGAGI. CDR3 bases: TGTGCCAGCAGTTATCGGACGGCCGAAGAGACCCAGTACTTC. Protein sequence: CASSYRTAEETQYF.

CDR3 DNA sequence: TGTGCCAGCTGGGTAACAGCTTACAATGAGCAGTTCTTC. It is translated as CASWVTAYNEQFF. The V gene is TRBV18, the J gene TRBJ2-1; D is unresolved. With 7 bases removed from V and 4 bases from J, the gap between germline ends came to 11 bases. Germline V lookup: CDR1 KGHSH, CDR2 LQKENI. This CDR3 contains 13 residues.

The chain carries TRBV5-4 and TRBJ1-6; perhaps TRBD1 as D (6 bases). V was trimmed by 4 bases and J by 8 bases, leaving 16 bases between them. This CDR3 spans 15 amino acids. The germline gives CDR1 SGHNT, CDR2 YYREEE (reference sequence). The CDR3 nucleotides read TGTGCCAGCAGCCTGAGTGGGGGGGCCGATTCACCCCTCCACTTT. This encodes CASSLSGGADSPLHF.

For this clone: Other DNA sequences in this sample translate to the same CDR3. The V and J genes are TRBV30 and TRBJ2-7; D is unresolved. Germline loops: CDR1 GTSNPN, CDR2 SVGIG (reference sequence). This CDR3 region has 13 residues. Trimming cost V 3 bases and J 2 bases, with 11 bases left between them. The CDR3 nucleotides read TGTGCCTGGAGCGCAGGTGTCGCCTACGAGCAGTACTTC. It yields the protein CAWSAGVAYEQYF. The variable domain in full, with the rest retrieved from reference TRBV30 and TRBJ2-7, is SQTIHQWPATLVQPVGSPLSLECTVEGTSNPNLYWYRQAAGRGLQLLFYSVGIGQISSEVPQNLSASRPQDRQFILSSKKLLLSDSGFYLCAWSAGVAYEQYFGPGTRLTVT.

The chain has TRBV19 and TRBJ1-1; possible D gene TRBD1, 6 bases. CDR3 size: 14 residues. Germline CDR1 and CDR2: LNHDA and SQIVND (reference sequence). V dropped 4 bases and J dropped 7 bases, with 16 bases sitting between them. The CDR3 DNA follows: TGTGCCAGTAGTAGGCCGGGACACGGGTTTGAAGCTTTCTTT. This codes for CASSRPGHGFEAFF. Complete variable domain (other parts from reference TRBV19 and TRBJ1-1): DGGITQSPKYLFRKEGQNVTLSCEQNLNHDAMYWYRQDPGQGLRLIYYSQIVNDFQKGDIAEGYSVSREKKESFPLTVTSAQKNPTAFYLCASSRPGHGFEAFFGQGTRLTVV.

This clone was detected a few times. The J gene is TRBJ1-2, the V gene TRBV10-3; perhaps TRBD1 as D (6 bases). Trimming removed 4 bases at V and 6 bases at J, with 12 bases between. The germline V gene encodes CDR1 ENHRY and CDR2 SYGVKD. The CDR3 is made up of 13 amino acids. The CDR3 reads CAISGGQQNGYTF. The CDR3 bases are TGTGCCATCAGTGGAGGACAGCAGAATGGCTACACCTTC.

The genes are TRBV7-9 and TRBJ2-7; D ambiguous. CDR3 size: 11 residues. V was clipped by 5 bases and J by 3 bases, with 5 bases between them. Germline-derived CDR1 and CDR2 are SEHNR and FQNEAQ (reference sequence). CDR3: CASSTNYEQYF. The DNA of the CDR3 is TGTGCCAGCAGCACGAACTACGAGCAGTACTTC.

DNA of the CDR3: TGCGCCAGCAGCGAACCACAGGTGGAGACCCAGTACTTC. It translates to CASSEPQVETQYF. The chain is built from TRBV5-1 and TRBJ2-5; possibly TRBD1 for D (5 bases). V gave up 4 bases and J gave up 5 bases, with 12 bases separating them. CDR3 length equals 13 residues. CDR1 is SGHRS and CDR2 is YFSETQ in the germline V gene.

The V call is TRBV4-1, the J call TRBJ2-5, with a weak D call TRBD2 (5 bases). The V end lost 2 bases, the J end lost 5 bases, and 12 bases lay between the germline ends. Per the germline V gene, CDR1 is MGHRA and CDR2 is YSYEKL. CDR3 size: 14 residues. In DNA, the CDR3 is TGCGCCAGCAGCCAAACCCCGGGGTTGGAGACCCAGTACTTC. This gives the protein CASSQTPGLETQYF.

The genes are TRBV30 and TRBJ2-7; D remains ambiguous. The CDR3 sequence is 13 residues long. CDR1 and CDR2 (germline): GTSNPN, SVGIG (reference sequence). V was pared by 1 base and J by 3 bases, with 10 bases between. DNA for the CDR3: TGTGCCTGGAGTGAGGACCGGAACTACGAGCAGTACTTC. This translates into CAWSEDRNYEQYF.

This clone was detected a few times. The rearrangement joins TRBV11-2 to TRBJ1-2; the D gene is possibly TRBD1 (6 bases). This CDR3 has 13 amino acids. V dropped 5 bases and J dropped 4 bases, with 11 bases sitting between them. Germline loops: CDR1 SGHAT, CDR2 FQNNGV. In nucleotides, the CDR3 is TGTGCCAGCAGCCCGGACAGTTTCTATGGCTACACCTTC. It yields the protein CASSPDSFYGYTF.